The 5 T cell receptor beta chains in this list originate from one sample, sequenced in a study of graft-versus-host responses after intestinal transplantation. The data were produced by immunoSEQ multiplex PCR, yet TCRdb's version contains in-frame clones alone and is incomplete. Of tens of thousands of clones in the sample, around 89% were seen once. Their antigen targets remain unknown. The specimen was unstimulated CD8+ T cells sorted from spleen or lymph node cells, collected before intestinal transplant. Source of these receptors: a human donor who received an intestinal transplant.

The chain is built from TRBV19 and TRBJ1-3; possible D gene TRBD1, 5 bases. The CDR3 is 15 amino acids. With 0 bases removed from V and 4 bases from J, the gap between germline ends came to 10 bases. Germline V gene sequence: CDR1 LNHDA, CDR2 SQIVND (reference sequence). CDR3: CASSIEAGKGNTIYF. CDR3 nucleotide sequence: TGTGCCAGTAGTATAGAGGCAGGGAAGGGAAACACCATATATTTT.

The chain has TRBV4-2 and TRBJ2-1; TRBD2 agrees at 11 bases. Germline lookup yields CDR1 LGHNA and CDR2 YNFKEQ. V lost 0 bases and J lost 4; bases outside the gene matches: 5. The CDR3 has 17 residues. CDR3 nucleotide sequence: TGTGCCAGCAGCCAAGATCCGGGACTAGCGGAATACAATGAGCAGTTCTTC. It specifies CASSQDPGLAEYNEQFF.

V is TRBV6-1 and J is TRBJ2-1, with D possibly being TRBD2 (6 bases). V lost 7 bases and J lost 0, with 13 bases in between. The CDR3 consists of 15 residues. The germline CDR1 and CDR2 sequences are MNHNS and SASEGT. The CDR3 region is CASMGGASSYNEQFF. In nucleotides, the CDR3 is TGTGCCAGCATGGGGGGAGCGAGCTCCTACAATGAGCAGTTCTTC.

The chain combines TRBV19 with TRBJ2-1; 13 nucleotides line up with TRBD2. Germline V gene sequence: CDR1 LNHDA, CDR2 SQIVND (reference sequence). V gave up 3 bases and J gave up 2 bases; unmatched junction bases: 4. The CDR3 spans 17 residues. The CDR3 coding sequence is TGTGCCAGTAGTATCGGGACTAGCGGGGTGGCCTACAATGAGCAGTTCTTC. Translation gives CASSIGTSGVAYNEQFF.

This chain uses TRBV19 with TRBJ2-7; 8 positions agree with TRBD2. This CDR3 is 15 amino acids long. The germline V gene has CDR1 LNHDA and CDR2 SQIVND (reference sequence). V shed 3 bases and J 0 bases; nucleotides not matched to a gene: 4. In DNA form, the CDR3 reads TGTGCCAGTAGTATGAGTACTAGCGGCTCCTACGAGCAGTACTTC. Its protein is CASSMSTSGSYEQYF.